Sequencing of this TCR beta chain was carried out in a study of T cells in Graves' hyperthyroidism and ophthalmopathy (dated by TCRdb to about 2019). In the study overall: Peripheral blood samples were taken at initial diagnosis, before any treatment was given. Following sampling, methimazole starting at 30 mg daily was given to hyperthyroidism patients, and high-dose intravenous methylprednisolone was given to ophthalmopathy patients. TCR V-J signatures able to tell the groups apart were searched for in a discovery cohort of 90 to 100 patients, of whom more than 40 had Graves' ophthalmopathy and about 55 had stable Graves' hyperthyroidism. For training and testing, the 80 to 100 patients in the discovery cohort were randomly divided in a 7:3 ratio. An independent validation cohort of around 20 hyperthyroidism patients and about 16 patients who later progressed to ophthalmopathy tested prospective prediction of ophthalmopathy. Thyroid tissue and blood T-cell repertoires from more than 5 Graves' hyperthyroidism patients were also compared in the study. TCR Vbeta CDR3 sequencing of some 140 peripheral blood samples (over 40 ophthalmopathy, about 74 hyperthyroidism and roughly 17 progressor patients) is reported in the paper.

This clonotype was picked up many times. Its antigen specificity is not known. It is likely a read error, because the conserved phenylalanine at the end of the CDR3 is missing. The CDR3 spans 13 amino acids, including both terminal residues. The retained sequence is limited to the CDR3, 39 bases, with the frame set at the first base. V is shortened by 2 bases, J by 1 base, and the region joining them spans 5 bases. Via the germline V gene, CDR1 is SGHVS and CDR2 FNYEAQ. Broad study findings and their caveats: A model built on a 13 V-J signature distinguished ophthalmopathy from stable hyperthyroidism, reaching around 90% sensitivity and around 81% specificity in cross-validation and 80%/75% in testing. No statistical method was used to set the sample size in advance, and investigators knew the group allocation. Most expanded thyroid clonotypes (frequency above 0.001) were also detected in blood, a finding suggesting that blood repertoires may reflect thyroid immune responses. During validation, the model predicted progression to ophthalmopathy a median of around 7 months ahead of onset, with roughly 65% sensitivity and under 85% specificity.

TCR beta CDR3 regions were amplified from RNA transcripts. A first-round RT-PCR of the TCR CDR3 used the HTBI primer set with the Qiagen OneStep RT-PCR kit. A second multiplex PCR round built the libraries, followed by size selection and purification. Paired-end sequencing of the libraries was performed with 100 bp reads on an Illumina HiSeq2000. On the authors' methods: Raw data were processed with SOAPnuke, discarding reads with adapters, uncalled bases, mean Phred below 15, or no exact constant-primer or identifier match. High-quality paired reads were merged using COPE v1.2.5, and each unique nucleotide sequence was defined as a clonotype. MiTCR v1.1 was used to align clonotypes to the IMGT TRBV, TRBD and TRBJ reference segments. The analysis included only V-J combinations with a frequency above 0.0001, which together covered approximately 99% of the repertoires. A TCS score was defined as the ratio between F50 (clonal expansion) and ExV (chaos), using BLOSUM62-based TCRdist between CDR3 peptides within each V-J. Welch's t-statistics and random forest reduced 514 V-J features to about 12, which were used in a naive Bayes classifier (R e1071). In TCRdb, the public reads were trimmed at Q25 with fastp and aligned with MiXCR, with productive beta chains retained. Identical CDR3 proteins give one entry, which carries the most common genes and DNA. TCRdb's processing, not the study's, gives the V and J calls here. This sample gives 360,000 or so distinct CDR3 sequences in total; roughly 19% of them show up just once. The ten largest clonotypes hold about 4% of the sample.

Graves' hyperthyroidism was defined as stable when no progression to ophthalmopathy occurred over 18 months of follow-up. Hyperthyroidism patients were aged 18 to 65 years and newly diagnosed, with disease duration of less than 2 months. Any patient with an uncontrolled infection, another autoimmune disease, pregnancy or lactation was excluded. Diagnoses relied on clinical symptoms, serum thyroxine and TRAb, thyroid ultrasound and orbital computed tomography. PBMCs were separated from roughly 9.6 ml of fresh peripheral blood using Ficoll-Paque density gradient centrifugation. Total RNA was extracted with Trizol reagent, and quality was checked on an Agilent 2100 Bioanalyzer.

Here the chain combines TRBV7-6 and TRBJ1-1, with the D gene uncertain. The TCR was taken from a young woman with Graves' hyperthyroidism. Sequencing used blood. For the CDR3, the sequence is CASSLSGNTEAFS. The nucleotide sequence reads TGTGCCAGCAGCTTATCAGGGAACACTGAAGCTTTCTCT.